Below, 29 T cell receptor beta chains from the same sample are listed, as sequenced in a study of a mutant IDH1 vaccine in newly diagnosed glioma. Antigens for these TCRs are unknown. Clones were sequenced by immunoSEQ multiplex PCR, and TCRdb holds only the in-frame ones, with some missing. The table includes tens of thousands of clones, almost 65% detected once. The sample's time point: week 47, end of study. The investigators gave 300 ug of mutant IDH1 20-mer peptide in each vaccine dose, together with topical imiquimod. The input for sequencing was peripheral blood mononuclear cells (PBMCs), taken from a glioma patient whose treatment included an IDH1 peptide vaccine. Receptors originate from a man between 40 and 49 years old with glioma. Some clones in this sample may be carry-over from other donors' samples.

CDR3 sequence: CSGRQGNYGYTF. As DNA, the CDR3 is TGCAGCGGCCGACAGGGAAACTATGGCTACACCTTC. This chain connects TRBV29-1 to TRBJ1-2, with 7 bases lining up with TRBD1. Trimming removed 7 bases from V and 2 bases from J; junction bases left unmatched: 4. Germline V lookup: CDR1 SQVTM, CDR2 ANQGSEA. This CDR3 has 12 amino acids.

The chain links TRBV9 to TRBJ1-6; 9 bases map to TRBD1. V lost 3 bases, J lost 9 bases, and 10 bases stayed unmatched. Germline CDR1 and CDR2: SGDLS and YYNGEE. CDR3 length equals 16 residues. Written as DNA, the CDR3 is TGTGCCAGCAGCGCATCCGACAGGGGGATTATTTCACCCCTCCACTTT. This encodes CASSASDRGIISPLHF.

Here the CDR3 DNA reads TGTGCCAGTAGTACACCCTGGGACAGCGATCACTTAAATCAGCCCCAGCATTTT. It yields the protein CASSTPWDSDHLNQPQHF. The V gene is TRBV19, the J gene TRBJ1-5, with 7 bases aligning to TRBD1. The CDR3 loop spans 18 amino acids. With V trimmed by 4 bases and J by 4 bases, 16 bases remained unmatched. Germline lookup yields CDR1 LNHDA and CDR2 SQIVND (reference sequence). Based on the CDR3 plus reference TRBV19 and TRBJ1-5, the full variable domain is DGGITQSPKYLFRKEGQNVTLSCEQNLNHDAMYWYRQDPGQGLRLIYYSQIVNDFQKGDIAEGYSVSREKKESFPLTVTSAQKNPTAFYLCASSTPWDSDHLNQPQHFGDGTRLSIL.

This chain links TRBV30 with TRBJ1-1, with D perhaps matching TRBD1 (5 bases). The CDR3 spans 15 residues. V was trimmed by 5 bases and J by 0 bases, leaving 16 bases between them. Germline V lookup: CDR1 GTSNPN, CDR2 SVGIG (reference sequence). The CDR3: CAWYLEGLLNTEAFF. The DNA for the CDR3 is TGTGCCTGGTACCTTGAGGGACTGCTGAACACTGAAGCTTTCTTT.

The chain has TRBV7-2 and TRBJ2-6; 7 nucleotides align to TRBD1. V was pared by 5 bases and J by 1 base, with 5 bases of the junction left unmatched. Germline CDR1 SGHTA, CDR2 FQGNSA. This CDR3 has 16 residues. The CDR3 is CASSIDRVSGANVLTF. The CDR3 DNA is TGTGCCAGCAGCATAGACAGGGTTTCTGGGGCCAACGTCCTGACTTTC. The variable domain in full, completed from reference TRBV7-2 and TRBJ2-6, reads GAGVSQSPSNKVTEKGKDVELRCDPISGHTALYWYRQSLGQGLEFLIYFQGNSAPDKSGLPSDRFSAERTGGSVSTLTIQRTQQEDSAVYLCASSIDRVSGANVLTFGAGSRLTVL.

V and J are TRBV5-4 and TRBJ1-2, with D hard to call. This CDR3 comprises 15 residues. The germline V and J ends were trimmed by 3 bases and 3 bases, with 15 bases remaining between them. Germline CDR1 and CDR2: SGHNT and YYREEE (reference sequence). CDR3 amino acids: CASSSIFRGDYGYTF. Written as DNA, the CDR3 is TGTGCCAGCAGCTCTATCTTTCGGGGTGACTATGGCTACACCTTC. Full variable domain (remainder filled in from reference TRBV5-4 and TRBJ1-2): ETGVTQSPTHLIKTRGQQVTLRCSSQSGHNTVSWYQQALGQGPQFIFQYYREEENGRGNFPPRFSGLQFPNYSSELNVNALELDDSALYLCASSSIFRGDYGYTFGSGTRLTVV.

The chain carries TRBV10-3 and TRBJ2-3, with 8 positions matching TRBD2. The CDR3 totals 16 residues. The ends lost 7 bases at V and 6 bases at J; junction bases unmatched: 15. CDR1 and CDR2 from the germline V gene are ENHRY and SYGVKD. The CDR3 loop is CAIMSDVAGLGDTQYF. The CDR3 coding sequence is TGTGCCATCATGTCGGACGTAGCGGGGCTAGGGGATACGCAGTATTTT.

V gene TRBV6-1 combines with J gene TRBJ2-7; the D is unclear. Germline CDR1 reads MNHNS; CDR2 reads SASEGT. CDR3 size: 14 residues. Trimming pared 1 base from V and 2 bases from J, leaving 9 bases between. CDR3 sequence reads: CASSEVGVPYEQYF. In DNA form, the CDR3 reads TGTGCCAGCAGTGAAGTAGGCGTCCCCTACGAGCAGTACTTC.

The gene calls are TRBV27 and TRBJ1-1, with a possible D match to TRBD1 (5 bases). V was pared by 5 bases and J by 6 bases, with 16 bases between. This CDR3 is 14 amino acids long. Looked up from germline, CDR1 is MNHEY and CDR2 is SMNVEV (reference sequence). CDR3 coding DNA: TGTGCCAGCAGTATTACAGGTAGTGCCGCTGAAGCTTTCTTT. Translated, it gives CASSITGSAAEAFF.

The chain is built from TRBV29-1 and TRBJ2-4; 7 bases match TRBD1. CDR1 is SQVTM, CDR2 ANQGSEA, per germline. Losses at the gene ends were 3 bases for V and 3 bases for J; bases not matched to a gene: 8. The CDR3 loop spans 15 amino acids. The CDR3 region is CSVDTAGGGKNIQYF. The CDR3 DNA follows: TGCAGCGTTGATACGGCAGGGGGTGGCAAAAACATTCAGTACTTC.

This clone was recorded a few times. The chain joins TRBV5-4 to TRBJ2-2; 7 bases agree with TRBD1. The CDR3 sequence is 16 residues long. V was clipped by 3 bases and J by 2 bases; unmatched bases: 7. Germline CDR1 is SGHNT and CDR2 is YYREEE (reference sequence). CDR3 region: CASSSPGTVNTGELFF. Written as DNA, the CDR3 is TGTGCCAGCAGCTCTCCCGGGACAGTTAACACCGGGGAGCTGTTTTTT.

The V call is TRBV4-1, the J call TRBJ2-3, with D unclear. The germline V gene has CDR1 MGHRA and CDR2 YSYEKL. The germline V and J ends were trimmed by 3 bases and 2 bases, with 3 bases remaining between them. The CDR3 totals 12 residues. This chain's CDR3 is CASSHSTDTQYF. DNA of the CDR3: TGCGCCAGCAGCCACTCCACAGATACGCAGTATTTT.

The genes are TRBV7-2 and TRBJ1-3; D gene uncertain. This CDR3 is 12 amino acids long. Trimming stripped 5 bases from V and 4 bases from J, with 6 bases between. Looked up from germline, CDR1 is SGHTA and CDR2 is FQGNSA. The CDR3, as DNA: TGTGCCAGCAGCCTACAGGGAAACACCATATATTTT. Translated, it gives CASSLQGNTIYF. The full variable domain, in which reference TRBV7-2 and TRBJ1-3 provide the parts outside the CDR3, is GAGVSQSPSNKVTEKGKDVELRCDPISGHTALYWYRQSLGQGLEFLIYFQGNSAPDKSGLPSDRFSAERTGGSVSTLTIQRTQQEDSAVYLCASSLQGNTIYFGEGSWLTVV.

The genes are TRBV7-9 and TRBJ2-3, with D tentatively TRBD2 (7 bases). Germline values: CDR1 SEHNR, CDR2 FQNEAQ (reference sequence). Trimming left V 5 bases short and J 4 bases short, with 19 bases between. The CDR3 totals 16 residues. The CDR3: CASSLMGGGGADTQYF. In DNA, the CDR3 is TGTGCCAGCAGCCTCATGGGAGGCGGGGGCGCAGATACGCAGTATTTT.

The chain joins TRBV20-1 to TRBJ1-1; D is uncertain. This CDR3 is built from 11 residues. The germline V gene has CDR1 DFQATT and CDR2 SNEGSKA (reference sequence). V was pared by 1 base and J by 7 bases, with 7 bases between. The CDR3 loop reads CSARVSVEAFF. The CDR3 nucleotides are TGCAGTGCTAGAGTGAGCGTTGAAGCTTTCTTT.

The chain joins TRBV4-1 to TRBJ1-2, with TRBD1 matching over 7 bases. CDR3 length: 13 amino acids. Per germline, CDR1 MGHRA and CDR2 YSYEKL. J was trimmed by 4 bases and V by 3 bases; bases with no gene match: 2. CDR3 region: CASSQGQFYGYTF. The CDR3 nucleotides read TGCGCCAGCAGCCAGGGACAGTTCTATGGCTACACCTTC.

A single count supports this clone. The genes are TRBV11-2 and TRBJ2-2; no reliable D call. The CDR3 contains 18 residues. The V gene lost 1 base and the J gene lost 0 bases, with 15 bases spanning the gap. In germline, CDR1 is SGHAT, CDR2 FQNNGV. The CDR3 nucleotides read TGTGCCAGCAGCTTAGCACGCTACCCCACGGCGAACACCGGGGAGCTGTTTTTT. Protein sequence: CASSLARYPTANTGELFF. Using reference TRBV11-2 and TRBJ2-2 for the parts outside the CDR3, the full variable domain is EAGVAQSPRYKIIEKRQSVAFWCNPISGHATLYWYQQILGQGPKLLIQFQNNGVVDDSQLPKDRFSAERLKGVDSTLKIQPAKLEDSAVYLCASSLARYPTANTGELFFGEGSRLTVL.

DNA for the CDR3: TGTGCCACCAGCAGAGTAGGGGCTGGAGGCTATGGCTACACCTTC. It is translated as CATSRVGAGGYGYTF. The rearrangement links TRBV15 to TRBJ1-2; D is perhaps TRBD1 (5 bases). The germline V and J ends were trimmed by 1 base and 4 bases, with 13 bases remaining between them. Germline V CDR1 and CDR2: LNHNV, YYDKDF (reference sequence). This CDR3 is 15 amino acids long.

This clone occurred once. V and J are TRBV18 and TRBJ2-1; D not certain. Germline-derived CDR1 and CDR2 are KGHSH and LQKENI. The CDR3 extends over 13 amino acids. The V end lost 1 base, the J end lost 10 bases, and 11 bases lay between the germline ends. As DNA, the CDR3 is TGTGCCAGCTCACCACAAAGGGTCGAAGAGCAGTTCTTC. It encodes CASSPQRVEEQFF.

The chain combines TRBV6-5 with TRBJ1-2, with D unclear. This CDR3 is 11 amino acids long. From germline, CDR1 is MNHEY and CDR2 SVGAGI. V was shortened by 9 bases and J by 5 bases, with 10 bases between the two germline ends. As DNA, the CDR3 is TGTGCCAGTGGGGAAGGATATGGCTACACCTTC. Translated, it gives CASGEGYGYTF.

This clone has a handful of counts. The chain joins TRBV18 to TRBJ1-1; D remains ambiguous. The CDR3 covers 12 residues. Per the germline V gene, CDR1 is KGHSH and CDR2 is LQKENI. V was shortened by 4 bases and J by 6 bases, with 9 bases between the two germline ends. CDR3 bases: TGTGCCAGCTCACAAGGGATTGCTGAAGCTTTCTTT. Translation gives CASSQGIAEAFF. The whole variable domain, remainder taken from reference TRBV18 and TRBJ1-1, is NAGVMQNPRHLVRRRGQEARLRCSPMKGHSHVYWYRQLPEEGLKFMVYLQKENIIDESGMPKERFSAEFPKEGPSILRIQQVVRGDSAAYFCASSQGIAEAFFGQGTRLTVV.

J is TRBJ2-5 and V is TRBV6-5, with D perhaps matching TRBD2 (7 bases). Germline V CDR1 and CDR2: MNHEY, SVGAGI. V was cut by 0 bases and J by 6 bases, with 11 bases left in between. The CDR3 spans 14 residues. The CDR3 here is CASSYSRGAKTQYF. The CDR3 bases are TGTGCCAGCAGTTACTCACGGGGGGCAAAGACCCAGTACTTC.

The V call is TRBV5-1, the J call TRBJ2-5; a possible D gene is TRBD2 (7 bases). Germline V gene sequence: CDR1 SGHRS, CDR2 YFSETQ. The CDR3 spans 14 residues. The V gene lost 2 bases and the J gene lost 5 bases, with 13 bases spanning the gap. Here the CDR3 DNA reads TGCGCCAGCAGCTTCGGGGGGCAGCAGGAGACCCAGTACTTC. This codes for CASSFGGQQETQYF. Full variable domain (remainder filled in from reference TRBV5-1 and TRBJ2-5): KAGVTQTPRYLIKTRGQQVTLSCSPISGHRSVSWYQQTPGQGLQFLFEYFSETQRNKGNFPGRFSGRQFSNSRSEMNVSTLELGDSALYLCASSFGGQQETQYFGPGTRLLVL.

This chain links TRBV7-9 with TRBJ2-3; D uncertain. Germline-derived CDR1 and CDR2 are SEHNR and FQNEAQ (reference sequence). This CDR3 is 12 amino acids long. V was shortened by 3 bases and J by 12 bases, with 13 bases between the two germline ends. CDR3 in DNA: TGTGCCAGCAGCTTTCGAGTGACCGACCAGTATTTT. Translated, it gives CASSFRVTDQYF.

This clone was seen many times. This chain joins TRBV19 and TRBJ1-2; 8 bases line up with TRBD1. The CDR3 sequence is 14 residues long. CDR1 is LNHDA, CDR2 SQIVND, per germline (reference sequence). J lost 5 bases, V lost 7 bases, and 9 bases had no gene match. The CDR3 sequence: CASIRQGALYGYTF. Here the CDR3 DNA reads TGTGCCAGTATAAGGCAGGGGGCGCTTTATGGCTACACCTTC. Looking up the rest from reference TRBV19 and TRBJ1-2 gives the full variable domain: DGGITQSPKYLFRKEGQNVTLSCEQNLNHDAMYWYRQDPGQGLRLIYYSQIVNDFQKGDIAEGYSVSREKKESFPLTVTSAQKNPTAFYLCASIRQGALYGYTFGSGTRLTVV.

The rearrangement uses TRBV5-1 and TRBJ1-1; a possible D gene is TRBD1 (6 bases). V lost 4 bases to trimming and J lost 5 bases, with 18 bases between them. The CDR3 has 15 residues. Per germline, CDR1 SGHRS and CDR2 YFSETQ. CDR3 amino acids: CASSDGGAAGTEAFF. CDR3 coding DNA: TGCGCCAGCAGCGACGGGGGGGCCGCGGGGACTGAAGCTTTCTTT.

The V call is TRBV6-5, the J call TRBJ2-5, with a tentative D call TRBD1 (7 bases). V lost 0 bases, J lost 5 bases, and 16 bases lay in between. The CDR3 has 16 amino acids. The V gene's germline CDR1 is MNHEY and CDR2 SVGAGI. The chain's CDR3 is CASSYSIQGRPETQYF. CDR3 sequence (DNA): TGTGCCAGCAGTTACTCGATACAGGGGAGGCCGGAGACCCAGTACTTC.

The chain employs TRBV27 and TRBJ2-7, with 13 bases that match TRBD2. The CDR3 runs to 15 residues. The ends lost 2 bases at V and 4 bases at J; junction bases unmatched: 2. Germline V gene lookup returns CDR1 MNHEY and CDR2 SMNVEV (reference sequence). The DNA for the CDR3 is TGTGCCAGCAGTTTAACTAGCGGGGGGGAGTACGAGCAGTACTTC. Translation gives CASSLTSGGEYEQYF.

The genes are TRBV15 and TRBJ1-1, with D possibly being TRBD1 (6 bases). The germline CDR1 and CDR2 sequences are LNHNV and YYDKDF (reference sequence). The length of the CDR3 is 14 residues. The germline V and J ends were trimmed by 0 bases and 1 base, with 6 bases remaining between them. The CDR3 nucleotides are TGTGCCACCAGCAGAGACAGGGGGAACACTGAAGCTTTCTTT. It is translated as CATSRDRGNTEAFF. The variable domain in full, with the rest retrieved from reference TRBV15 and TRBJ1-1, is DAMVIQNPRYQVTQFGKPVTLSCSQTLNHNVMYWYQQKSSQAPKLLFHYYDKDFNNEADTPDNFQSRRPNTSFCFLDIRSPGLGDTAMYLCATSRDRGNTEAFFGQGTRLTVV.